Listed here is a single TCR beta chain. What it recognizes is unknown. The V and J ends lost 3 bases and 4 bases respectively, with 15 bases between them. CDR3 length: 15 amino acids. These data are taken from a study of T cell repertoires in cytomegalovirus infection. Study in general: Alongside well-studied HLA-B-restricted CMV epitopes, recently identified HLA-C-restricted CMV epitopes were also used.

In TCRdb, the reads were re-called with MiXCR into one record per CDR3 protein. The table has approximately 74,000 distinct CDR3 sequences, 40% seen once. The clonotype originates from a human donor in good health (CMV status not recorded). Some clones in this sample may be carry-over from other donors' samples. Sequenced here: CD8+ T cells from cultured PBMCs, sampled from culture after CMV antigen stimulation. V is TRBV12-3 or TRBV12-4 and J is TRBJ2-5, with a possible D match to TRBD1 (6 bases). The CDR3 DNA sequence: TGTGCCAGCAGTTTCGCACAGGGAAACGGAGAGACCCAGTACTTC. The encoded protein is CASSFAQGNGETQYF.